Below, 28 T cell receptor beta chains from the same sample are listed, as sequenced in a study of OX40 agonist ivuxolimab in advanced cancers. Sequencing used immunoSEQ multiplex PCR; TCRdb keeps in-frame clones, though not all of them. The table shows tens of thousands of clones, with 84% occurring only once. Source: CD4+ or CD8+ T cells sorted from blood, taken in a trial of the OX40 agonist ivuxolimab. Receptor source: an adult with an advanced solid tumor such as melanoma, head and neck, liver or kidney cancer.

The chain employs TRBV6-6 and TRBJ2-7, with 7 bases lining up with TRBD1. Per the germline V gene, CDR1 is MNHNY and CDR2 is SVGAGI (reference sequence). J was trimmed by 2 bases and V by 4 bases; bases with no gene match: 8. The CDR3 contains 15 residues. The CDR3 sequence: CASSLGTGETYEQYF. The CDR3 DNA reads TGTGCCAGCAGTTTAGGAACAGGGGAGACCTACGAGCAGTACTTC.

This clone was recorded many times. The chain recombines TRBV21-1 with TRBJ1-1; the table's D call, TRBD1, was not checked against the DNA. TRBV21-1 is a documented pseudogene. CDR3 length: 15 residues. As DNA, the CDR3 is TGTGCCAGCAGCACTGGTCCCTTCCAGGGTACTGAAGCTTTCTTT. Encoded protein: CASSTGPFQGTEAFF.

The rearrangement joins TRBV4-2 to TRBJ2-3, with D perhaps given as TRBD1 or TRBD2 (5 bases each). Germline lookup yields CDR1 LGHNA and CDR2 YNFKEQ. CDR3 length: 17 residues. Trimming left V 1 base short and J 3 bases short, with 17 bases between. The CDR3 DNA reads TGTGCCAGCAGCCAAGTGATTAGGGTATGGGGGACAGATACGCAGTATTTT. Its protein is CASSQVIRVWGTDTQYF.

This clone occurred once. The chain employs TRBV28 and TRBJ2-1, with TRBD2 identical over 9 bases. V shed 3 bases, J shed 4 bases, and the junction held 1 base outside the gene matches. This CDR3 region has 14 residues. Looked up from germline, CDR1 is MDHEN and CDR2 is SYDVKM. The CDR3 region has the DNA TGTGCCAGCAGTTTCCTAGCGGGGTACAATGAGCAGTTCTTC. This codes for CASSFLAGYNEQFF.

V and J are TRBV6-6 and TRBJ2-1, with D unclear. Between the trimmed V and J ends, which lost 4 bases and 1 base, there was a span of 8 bases. CDR1 is MNHNY and CDR2 is SVGAGI in the germline V gene (reference sequence). The CDR3 runs 14 residues. The CDR3 nucleotides read TGTGCCAGCAGTTTAGGGCTGTCCTACAATGAGCAGTTCTTC. Translated, it gives CASSLGLSYNEQFF.

V and J are TRBV5-8 and TRBJ2-7, with 10 bases fitting TRBD1. This CDR3 region has 18 residues. Trimming removed 1 base from V and 2 bases from J; junction bases left unmatched: 12. Germline CDR1 SGHTS, CDR2 YDEGEE. CDR3 DNA: TGTGCCAGCAGCTTGTGGGGACAGGGGCCTCCCGATACCTACGAGCAGTACTTC. Amino acid sequence: CASSLWGQGPPDTYEQYF.

This chain connects TRBV27 to TRBJ2-7; 8 positions match TRBD2. The CDR3 totals 14 residues. Germline-derived CDR1 and CDR2 are MNHEY and SMNVEV (reference sequence). The V and J ends lost 2 bases and 3 bases, in that order; junction bases with no gene match: 3. Here the CDR3 DNA reads TGTGCCAGCAGTTTAGGGCTAGCGGGCTACGAGCAGTACTTC. Translating gives CASSLGLAGYEQYF.

The chain joins TRBV6-5 to TRBJ2-5; D may correspond to TRBD1 or TRBD2 (5 bases each). The V and J ends lost 2 bases and 5 bases respectively, with 12 bases between them. This CDR3 has 14 amino acids. Germline CDR1 and CDR2: MNHEY and SVGAGI. CDR3 sequence (DNA): TGTGCCAGCAGTTACGGGGGAAGTAAGGAGACCCAGTACTTC. Translated: CASSYGGSKETQYF.

This rearrangement joins TRBV28 to TRBJ2-7; 10 positions agree with TRBD2. The germline gives CDR1 MDHEN, CDR2 SYDVKM. CDR3 length equals 14 residues. Losses at the gene ends were 3 bases for V and 3 bases for J; bases not matched to a gene: 2. The CDR3 region is CASSFGTSDYEQYF. The CDR3 DNA follows: TGTGCCAGCAGTTTTGGGACTAGCGACTACGAGCAGTACTTC.

The chain employs TRBV2 and TRBJ2-7; 7 nucleotides agree with TRBD2. The CDR3 has 14 residues. Germline V gene sequence: CDR1 SNHLY, CDR2 FYNNEI. V shed 3 bases, J shed 3 bases, and the junction held 5 bases outside the gene matches. In DNA form, the CDR3 reads TGTGCCAGCAGTGAGGGAGGGGAAGGCTACGAGCAGTACTTC. Encoded protein: CASSEGGEGYEQYF.

The chain combines TRBV6-5 with TRBJ1-1; no definite D call. This CDR3 has 15 residues. CDR1 MNHEY and CDR2 SVGAGI come from the germline V gene. With 2 bases removed from V and 4 bases from J, the gap between germline ends came to 14 bases. The CDR3 coding sequence is TGTGCCAGCAGTTACGCCGCAGGTATAGTCACTGAAGCTTTCTTT. Translated: CASSYAAGIVTEAFF.

The chain carries TRBV4-1 and TRBJ2-1; 10 bases align to TRBD2. The CDR3 spans 19 residues. The trim removed 1 base at V and 2 bases at J, leaving 11 bases unmatched. CDR1 MGHRA and CDR2 YSYEKL come from the germline V gene. The CDR3 nucleotides read TGCGCCAGCAGCCAAGGGGGAGCGGGGGGGCAGCGGGCCTACAATGAGCAGTTCTTC. As protein: CASSQGGAGGQRAYNEQFF.

In its sample, this clone was seen a few times. The genes are TRBV28 and TRBJ1-2, with D unclear. CDR1 and CDR2 from the germline V gene are MDHEN and SYDVKM. Deletions cut 5 bases from V and 2 bases from J, with 12 bases between. The CDR3 runs 14 residues. CDR3 protein: CASSPQHRNYGYTF. The DNA of the CDR3 is TGTGCCAGCAGTCCCCAACACCGCAACTATGGCTACACCTTC.

The rearrangement links TRBV9 to TRBJ2-1, with TRBD1 matching 9 bases. CDR1 and CDR2 from the germline V gene are SGDLS and YYNGEE. V trimming: 4 bases; J trimming: 2 bases; junction bases outside the gene matches: 7. The CDR3 runs to 16 residues. This CDR3 is CASSPSRQGAYNEQFF. CDR3 coding DNA: TGTGCCAGCAGCCCAAGTAGACAGGGGGCCTACAATGAGCAGTTCTTC.

The chain couples TRBV6-5 to TRBJ1-1, with D unclear. CDR1 MNHEY and CDR2 SVGAGI come from the germline V gene. V gave up 2 bases and J gave up 1 base, with 5 bases separating them. The CDR3 spans 13 residues. In nucleotides, the CDR3 is TGTGCCAGCAGTTACCGGGGGAACACTGAAGCTTTCTTT. It translates to CASSYRGNTEAFF.

The rearrangement uses TRBV9 and TRBJ2-3; D is uncertain. Germline V CDR1 and CDR2: SGDLS, YYNGEE. Trimming stripped 0 bases from V and 8 bases from J, with 4 bases between. This CDR3 contains 11 residues. The CDR3 region is CASSVDGTQYF. The CDR3 DNA sequence: TGTGCCAGCAGCGTAGATGGTACGCAGTATTTT.

This clone was counted a few times. DNA of the CDR3: TGTGCCAGCAGCGCCGACAGGGGGACGTATAGCAATCAGCCCCAGCATTTT. It specifies CASSADRGTYSNQPQHF. The chain couples TRBV7-2 to TRBJ1-5; 9 bases fit TRBD1. This CDR3 spans 17 amino acids. Trimming cost V 5 bases and J 0 bases; bases outside gene matches: 8. Germline loops: CDR1 SGHTA, CDR2 FQGNSA.

This clone is medium-sized. The chain recombines TRBV30 with TRBJ1-5, with D perhaps TRBD1 (5 bases). CDR1 and CDR2 (germline): GTSNPN, SVGIG (reference sequence). Trimming left V 1 base short and J 5 bases short, with 12 bases between. The CDR3 is 14 amino acids. The CDR3 protein is CAWSGGAGDQPQHF. The CDR3 DNA reads TGTGCCTGGAGTGGGGGTGCGGGGGATCAGCCCCAGCATTTT.

This clone was recorded a few times. Other DNA sequences within the sample encode an identical CDR3. J is TRBJ2-7 and V is TRBV28; D is unresolved. V lost 5 bases to trimming and J lost 3 bases, with 8 bases between them. Germline-derived CDR1 and CDR2 are MDHEN and SYDVKM. The CDR3 spans 12 residues. CDR3 region: CASSTNSYEQYF. The CDR3 coding sequence is TGTGCCAGCAGTACAAACAGCTACGAGCAGTACTTC.

V gene TRBV28 combines with J gene TRBJ1-5; D is possibly TRBD1 (6 bases). V dropped 4 bases and J dropped 4 bases, with 11 bases sitting between them. Germline-derived CDR1 and CDR2 are MDHEN and SYDVKM. The CDR3 runs 14 residues. DNA for the CDR3: TGTGCCAGCAGTTACGGGCAGGGGAATCAGCCCCAGCATTTT. Translated, it gives CASSYGQGNQPQHF.

The rearrangement links TRBV6-5 to TRBJ1-1; 7 bases fit TRBD1. CDR3 size: 15 residues. The V and J ends lost 6 bases and 1 base, in that order; junction bases with no gene match: 8. Germline CDR1 reads MNHEY; CDR2 reads SVGAGI. In DNA, the CDR3 is TGTGCCAGCAGCCGTTCAACAGGGGAGAACACTGAAGCTTTCTTT. As protein: CASSRSTGENTEAFF.

The V call is TRBV27, the J call TRBJ2-1, with 7 bases that match TRBD1. The ends lost 1 base at V and 0 bases at J; junction bases unmatched: 6. Germline V lookup: CDR1 MNHEY, CDR2 SMNVEV (reference sequence). This CDR3 comprises 17 residues. The CDR3 loop is CASSLLRGPSSYNEQFF. For the CDR3, the DNA is TGTGCCAGCAGTTTATTAAGGGGGCCGAGCTCCTACAATGAGCAGTTCTTC.

J is TRBJ1-4 and V is TRBV4-3; TRBD1 might be the D (5 bases). Trimming removed 0 bases from V and 5 bases from J, with 13 bases in between. The CDR3 has 16 amino acids. Per germline, CDR1 LGHNA and CDR2 YSLEER. In nucleotides, the CDR3 is TGCGCCAGCAGCCAAGATCCCGGGACGGGCAATGAAAAACTGTTTTTT. This sequence encodes CASSQDPGTGNEKLFF.

The CDR3 DNA sequence: TGCGCCAGCAGCTTGGCGGGGGGCAGCTCCTACAATGAGCAGTTCTTC. Residues: CASSLAGGSSYNEQFF. The rearrangement joins TRBV5-1 to TRBJ2-1; TRBD2 is a possible D gene (7 bases). Between the trimmed V and J ends, which lost 0 bases and 0 bases, there was a span of 10 bases. The CDR3 runs 16 residues. CDR1 is SGHRS and CDR2 is YFSETQ in the germline V gene.

The chain carries TRBV29-1 and TRBJ2-5; 8 bases are a match to TRBD2. The ends lost 4 bases at V and 1 base at J; junction bases unmatched: 5. This CDR3 has 14 amino acids. CDR1 is SQVTM, CDR2 ANQGSEA, per germline. The CDR3: CSVVAGRGQETQYF. In DNA, the CDR3 is TGCAGCGTTGTAGCGGGGAGAGGCCAAGAGACCCAGTACTTC.

V is TRBV4-1 and J is TRBJ2-1; no clear D gene. Germline lookup yields CDR1 MGHRA and CDR2 YSYEKL. Trimming cost V 11 bases and J 7 bases, with 9 bases left between them. CDR3 size: 10 residues. The DNA for the CDR3 is TGCGCCCACAAGAGGAATGAGCAGTTCTTC. Its translation is CAHKRNEQFF.

In this sample, this clone turned up once. The sample contains more than one DNA sequence encoding this CDR3. CDR3 protein: CASSFDRVGYTF. CDR3 DNA: TGTGCCAGCAGCTTCGATCGGGTTGGCTACACCTTC. J is TRBJ1-2 and V is TRBV5-6; no firm D call. V was cut by 2 bases and J by 7 bases, with 9 bases left in between. The length of the CDR3 is 12 residues. Germline CDR1 is SGHDT and CDR2 is YYEEEE.

V gene TRBV7-9 combines with J gene TRBJ2-7; D call uncertain. The CDR3 length is 15 residues. Germline V gene lookup returns CDR1 SEHNR and CDR2 FQNEAQ (reference sequence). The V end was cut by 2 bases, the J end by 3 bases, with 14 bases between. CDR3 in amino acids: CASSLWSQVNYEQYF. The CDR3 DNA sequence: TGTGCCAGCAGCTTATGGTCTCAGGTGAACTACGAGCAGTACTTC.